The 27 T cell receptor beta chains below all came from one sample that was sequenced in a study of early T cells in non-severe SARS-CoV-2 infection. Via MiXCR, TCRdb re-called the 5' RACE reads, giving one row per CDR3 protein. The sample yields about 85,000 distinct CDR3 sequences, over 13% seen once. Sequencing used whole blood. These receptors all come from an adult who was a healthcare worker with PCR-confirmed SARS-CoV-2 infection or an uninfected control (not recorded which).

The chain combines TRBV20-1 with TRBJ2-7; D gene ambiguous. The V gene's germline CDR1 is DFQATT and CDR2 SNEGSKA (reference sequence). The CDR3 covers 15 residues. Trimming stripped 0 bases from V and 0 bases from J, with 12 bases between. CDR3 sequence reads: CSARDRGWSSYEQYF. The CDR3 nucleotides are TGCAGTGCTAGAGATCGTGGATGGAGCTCCTACGAGCAGTACTTC.

This clonotype was seen a handful of times. The chain carries TRBV7-9 and TRBJ1-1, with 9 bases lining up with TRBD1. The CDR3 has 16 amino acids. Germline values: CDR1 SEHNR, CDR2 FQNEAQ (reference sequence). V lost 7 bases, J lost 1 base, and 10 bases stayed unmatched. This chain's CDR3 is CASIARQGDENTEAFF. The CDR3 region has the DNA TGTGCCAGCATCGCGAGACAGGGGGATGAGAACACTGAAGCTTTCTTT.

There are a few counts of this clonotype. The gene calls are TRBV24-1 and TRBJ1-2; TRBD1 might be the D (5 bases). Germline V gene lookup returns CDR1 KGHDR and CDR2 SFDVKD. Trimming removed 3 bases at V and 6 bases at J, with 7 bases between. The CDR3 has 12 residues. The CDR3 coding sequence is TGTGCCACCAGTGATCGGGACGATGGCTACACCTTC. Amino acid sequence: CATSDRDDGYTF.

In its sample, this clonotype was seen many times. The CDR3 spells CASTPSGVGHYTF. As DNA, the CDR3 is TGTGCCAGCACCCCGTCGGGGGTCGGTCACTACACCTTC. The chain recombines TRBV12-3 or TRBV12-4 with TRBJ1-2; D is possibly TRBD1 (5 bases). This CDR3 comprises 13 residues. The V and J ends lost 7 bases and 10 bases respectively, with 19 bases between them.

The chain joins TRBV18 to TRBJ2-1, with 7 bases identical to TRBD2. V lost 3 bases and J lost 8; bases outside the gene matches: 7. The CDR3 is made up of 14 amino acids. CDR1 and CDR2 from the germline V gene are KGHSH and LQKENI. CDR3 loop: CASSPPGGVDEQFF. Here the CDR3 DNA reads TGTGCCAGCTCACCTCCGGGAGGAGTCGATGAGCAGTTCTTC.

The chain couples TRBV30 to TRBJ2-2; no reliable D call. V was pared by 4 bases and J by 2 bases, with 11 bases between. The CDR3 is 14 residues long. Germline V gene sequence: CDR1 GTSNPN, CDR2 SVGIG (reference sequence). The chain's CDR3 is CAWTPLGNTGELFF. CDR3 nucleotide sequence: TGTGCCTGGACCCCATTAGGTAACACCGGGGAGCTGTTTTTT.

This clonotype was counted ten times or more. The chain links TRBV12-3 or TRBV12-4 to TRBJ2-1; TRBD2 is a possible D gene (6 bases). The CDR3 has 12 amino acids. Trimming removed 6 bases from V and 9 bases from J, with 12 bases in between. The CDR3 DNA reads TGTGCCAGCAGCCGGACTAATGGTGAGCAGTTCTTC. Translation gives CASSRTNGEQFF.

The J gene is TRBJ2-7, the V gene TRBV7-9; TRBD1 is a possible D gene (6 bases). This CDR3 is 14 amino acids long. Germline CDR1 reads SEHNR; CDR2 reads FQNEAQ (reference sequence). V shed 4 bases and J shed 4 bases, with 14 bases lying between them. The CDR3 DNA sequence: TGTGCCAGCAGCTCTACTGACAGGTCATACGAGCAGTACTTC. As protein: CASSSTDRSYEQYF.

This clonotype was counted only a few times. This rearrangement joins TRBV18 to TRBJ1-5; the D is unclear. Germline V gene data show CDR1 as KGHSH and CDR2 as LQKENI. The V and J ends lost 2 bases and 2 bases respectively, with 7 bases between them. There are 14 residues in the CDR3. The CDR3 nucleotides are TGTGCCAGCTCACCAGATCTCGGCAATCAGCCCCAGCATTTT. Residues: CASSPDLGNQPQHF.

This clonotype was observed a few times. This rearrangement joins TRBV11-2 to TRBJ1-2; a possible D gene is TRBD1 (5 bases). With 0 bases removed from V and 2 bases from J, the gap between germline ends came to 10 bases. CDR1 and CDR2 from the germline V gene are SGHAT and FQNNGV. The CDR3 extends over 15 amino acids. This chain's CDR3 is CASSLEWGINYGYTF. CDR3 coding DNA: TGTGCCAGCAGCTTAGAATGGGGGATCAACTATGGCTACACCTTC.

In its sample, this clonotype was seen a few times. This chain connects TRBV10-2 to TRBJ2-1, with 14 bases that match TRBD2. Trimming at V came to 7 bases and at J to 12 bases, leaving 17 bases not matched to a gene. The CDR3 runs 17 residues. CDR1 WSHSY and CDR2 SAAADI come from the germline V gene. CDR3 in amino acids: CASTPPGLAGAEGRQFF. The CDR3, as DNA: TGCGCCAGCACCCCCCCGGGACTAGCGGGAGCGGAGGGAAGGCAGTTCTTC.

This clonotype has only a few counts. This chain uses TRBV6-5 with TRBJ2-7; either TRBD1 or TRBD2 may fit D (5 bases each). The germline V gene has CDR1 MNHEY and CDR2 SVGAGI. The V gene lost 2 bases and the J gene lost 6 bases, with 20 bases spanning the gap. The CDR3 loop spans 16 amino acids. The CDR3 DNA sequence: TGTGCCAGCAGTTACACAACCGGGACGACGCCTAGCGAGCAGTACTTC. Translated: CASSYTTGTTPSEQYF.

This clonotype was seen a few times. The chain recombines TRBV20-1 with TRBJ2-5; TRBD2 is a possible D gene (5 bases). The V gene lost 5 bases and the J gene lost 5 bases, with 21 bases spanning the gap. There are 15 residues in the CDR3. CDR1 and CDR2 (germline): DFQATT, SNEGSKA (reference sequence). The CDR3 region is CSARRVQTGGETQYF. The CDR3 bases are TGCAGTGCTCGGCGTGTACAGACGGGCGGGGAGACCCAGTACTTC.

This clonotype was observed a few times. The J gene is TRBJ1-6, the V gene TRBV5-1; a weak D match, TRBD1 (5 bases). This CDR3 comprises 17 residues. In germline, CDR1 is SGHRS, CDR2 YFSETQ. The V and J ends lost 4 bases and 0 bases respectively, with 14 bases between them. CDR3 nucleotide sequence: TGCGCCAGCAGCCCGGGGACCGCAAGCTCCTATAATTCACCCCTCCACTTT. Its protein product is CASSPGTASSYNSPLHF.

The chain joins TRBV6-1 to TRBJ2-7, with a weak D call TRBD2 (5 bases). The CDR3 consists of 15 residues. Trimming removed 3 bases from V and 1 base from J, with 13 bases in between. The germline V gene encodes CDR1 MNHNS and CDR2 SASEGT. The CDR3 DNA sequence: TGTGCCAGCAGTGAGGTGGGCGGGCCATCCTACGAGCAGTACTTC. Amino acids: CASSEVGGPSYEQYF.

As regards this clonotype: The junction departs from the called germline gene at one end, perhaps through a read error. V and J are TRBV29-1 and TRBJ2-3; 7 bases agree with TRBD1. Germline lookup yields CDR1 SQVTM and CDR2 ANQGSEA. CDR3 size: 12 residues. CDR3 loop: CSAQTGLDTKYF. For the CDR3, the DNA is TGCAGCGCCCAGACAGGGCTCGATACGAAGTATTTT.

V usage is TRBV12-3 or TRBV12-4 and J usage is TRBJ2-1, with D perhaps TRBD2 (5 bases). The CDR3 runs 12 residues. Between the trimmed V and J ends, which lost 8 bases and 7 bases, there was a span of 12 bases. In DNA form, the CDR3 reads TGTGCCAGCGGAGGAGTCGGGAATGAGCAGTTCTTC. Translation gives CASGGVGNEQFF.

This chain connects TRBV20-1 to TRBJ2-3, with 7 bases aligning to TRBD2. The germline CDR1 and CDR2 sequences are DFQATT and SNEGSKA (reference sequence). V shed 3 bases and J 0 bases; nucleotides not matched to a gene: 6. This CDR3 has 15 residues. CDR3 sequence reads: CSASPQAGSTDTQYF. CDR3 DNA sequence: TGCAGTGCTAGCCCCCAAGCGGGGAGCACAGATACGCAGTATTTT.

The chain recombines TRBV7-9 with TRBJ1-4; no firm D call. Germline-derived CDR1 and CDR2 are SEHNR and FQNEAQ (reference sequence). This CDR3 region has 14 residues. V lost 0 bases to trimming and J lost 8 bases, with 10 bases between them. Here the CDR3 DNA reads TGTGCCAGCAGCTTAGCGCTCACCCCCGAAAAACTGTTTTTT. The encoded protein is CASSLALTPEKLFF.

This clonotype was detected once. The chain has TRBV7-9 and TRBJ1-4, with a tentative D call TRBD1 (5 bases). The CDR3 has 11 amino acids. The germline CDR1 and CDR2 sequences are SEHNR and FQNEAQ (reference sequence). Trimming took 8 bases from V and 11 from J, leaving 12 bases between them. The CDR3, as DNA: TGTGCCAGCGCTGAGGAGGGGAAACTGTTTTTT. Translation gives CASAEEGKLFF.

The chain couples TRBV3-1 to TRBJ2-5; 7 nucleotides agree with TRBD1. The CDR3 is 16 residues long. Germline-derived CDR1 and CDR2 are LGHDT and YNNKEL (reference sequence). V lost 4 bases to trimming and J lost 0 bases; unmatched junction nucleotides: 8. Here the CDR3 reads CASSPGQAWYQETQYF. The CDR3 DNA follows: TGTGCCAGCAGCCCCGGACAGGCTTGGTACCAAGAGACCCAGTACTTC.

This clonotype has just a few counts. The rearrangement uses TRBV18 and TRBJ1-1, with unresolved D. Germline CDR1 is KGHSH and CDR2 is LQKENI. The CDR3 has 12 residues. The ends were cut back, 3 bases at V and 0 bases at J, with 2 bases in the middle. CDR3 coding DNA: TGTGCCAGCTCACCTCTGAACACTGAAGCTTTCTTT. This codes for CASSPLNTEAFF.

This clonotype was seen only a few times. J is TRBJ2-7 and V is TRBV6-2 or TRBV6-3; D ambiguous. The CDR3 contains 13 residues. Trimming removed 0 bases from V and 2 bases from J, with 5 bases in between. CDR1 is MNHEY and CDR2 is SVGEGT in the germline V gene. DNA of the CDR3: TGTGCCAGCAGTTACTCGGACGCCTACGAGCAGTACTTC. It translates to CASSYSDAYEQYF.

The V call is TRBV28, the J call TRBJ1-1; TRBD1 might be the D (6 bases). This CDR3 has 16 amino acids. The germline CDR1 and CDR2 sequences are MDHEN and SYDVKM. V lost 3 bases, J lost 6 bases, and 20 bases lay in between. CDR3 amino acids: CASSFGGPQGDAEAFF. Written as DNA, the CDR3 is TGTGCCAGCAGTTTTGGGGGGCCGCAAGGTGACGCTGAAGCTTTCTTT.

This clonotype was detected many times. This rearrangement joins TRBV9 to TRBJ2-1, with unresolved D. Trimming shortened V by 0 bases and J by 4 bases, and 5 bases separated the two germline ends. Germline CDR1 SGDLS, CDR2 YYNGEE. The CDR3 is 13 residues long. The CDR3, as DNA: TGTGCCAGCAGCGTAGATGGGTACAATGAGCAGTTCTTC. This gives the protein CASSVDGYNEQFF.

There are many counts of this clonotype. The V call is TRBV2, the J call TRBJ2-1; 7 bases are shared with TRBD1. CDR3 size: 13 residues. V was pared by 5 bases and J by 12 bases, with 10 bases of the junction left unmatched. In germline, CDR1 is SNHLY, CDR2 FYNNEI. The CDR3 protein is CASSTSPGQRQFF. DNA for the CDR3: TGTGCCAGCAGTACGAGCCCGGGACAGAGGCAGTTCTTC.

The chain carries TRBV7-9 and TRBJ2-2; the match to TRBD1 covers 7 bases. With V trimmed by 8 bases and J by 2 bases, 11 bases remained unmatched. Germline V lookup: CDR1 SEHNR, CDR2 FQNEAQ (reference sequence). This CDR3 is built from 16 residues. The CDR3 nucleotides are TGTGCCAGCCCGGGGATGACAGGGCTCAACACCGGGGAGCTGTTTTTT. It specifies CASPGMTGLNTGELFF.